This T cell receptor (beta chain) was profiled in a study of cytomegalovirus exposure and HLA in healthy donors. Every donor was a healthy person donating bone marrow. Of note for this clone: Its antigen remains unknown.

Study observations and caveats: It was likely that a cluster of highly shared sequence variants was a sequencing artifact.

Primers for the PCR totalled 60 Vbeta and 13 Jbeta. Source study methods: The authors later counted roughly 76 million unique TCR beta chains, some 11 million of them shared. Produced via immunoSEQ multiplex PCR; TCRdb's table is partial and in-frame only. V, J and clone size derive from that table, while D and trimming were established from the DNA sequence. The record lists about 130,000 clones, of which the ten most abundant hold around 1.6%. CDR1 SEHNR and CDR2 FQNEAQ come from the germline V gene (reference sequence). V was shortened by 5 bases and J by 4 bases, with 12 bases between the two germline ends. The CDR3 runs 13 residues.

The chain couples TRBV7-9 to TRBJ2-7; D remains ambiguous. This clonotype was obtained from a woman between 40 and 55 years old in good health and CMV-seropositive. The sequenced material came from PBMCs. CDR3 in amino acids: CASSTSGGYEQYF. CDR3 DNA sequence: TGTGCCAGCAGCACCAGTGGCGGATACGAGCAGTACTTC.